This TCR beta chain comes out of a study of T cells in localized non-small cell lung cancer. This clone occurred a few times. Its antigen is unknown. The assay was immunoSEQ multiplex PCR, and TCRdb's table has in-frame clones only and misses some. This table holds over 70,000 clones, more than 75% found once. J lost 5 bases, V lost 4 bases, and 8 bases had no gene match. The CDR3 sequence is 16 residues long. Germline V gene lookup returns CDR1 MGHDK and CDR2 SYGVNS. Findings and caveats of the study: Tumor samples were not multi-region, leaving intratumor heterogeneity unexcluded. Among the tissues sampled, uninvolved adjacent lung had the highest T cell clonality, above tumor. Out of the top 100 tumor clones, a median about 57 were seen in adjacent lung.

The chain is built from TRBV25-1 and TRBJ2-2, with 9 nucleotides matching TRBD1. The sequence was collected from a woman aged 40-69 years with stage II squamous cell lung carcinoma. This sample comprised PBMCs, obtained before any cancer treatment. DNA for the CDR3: TGTGCCAGCAGTGCAAACAGGGGGCTTTCTACCGGGGAGCTGTTTTTT. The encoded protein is CASSANRGLSTGELFF.